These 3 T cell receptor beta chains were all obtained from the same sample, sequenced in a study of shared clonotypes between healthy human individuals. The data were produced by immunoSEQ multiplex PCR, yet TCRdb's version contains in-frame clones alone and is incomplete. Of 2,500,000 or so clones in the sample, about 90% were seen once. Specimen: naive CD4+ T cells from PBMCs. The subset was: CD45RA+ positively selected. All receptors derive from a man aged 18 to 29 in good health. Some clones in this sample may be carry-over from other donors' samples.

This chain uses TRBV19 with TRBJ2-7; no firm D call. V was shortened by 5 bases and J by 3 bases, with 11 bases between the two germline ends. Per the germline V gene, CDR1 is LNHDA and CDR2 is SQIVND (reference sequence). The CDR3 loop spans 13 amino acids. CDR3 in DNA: TGTGCCAGTAGTTCCTCCAGTGGCTACGAGCAGTACTTC. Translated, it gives CASSSSSGYEQYF.

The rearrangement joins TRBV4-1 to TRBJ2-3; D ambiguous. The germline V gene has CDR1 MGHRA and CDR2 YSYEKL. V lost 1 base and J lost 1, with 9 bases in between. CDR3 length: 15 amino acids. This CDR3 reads CASSQVSVGTDTQYF. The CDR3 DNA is TGCGCCAGCAGCCAAGTCAGCGTTGGCACAGATACGCAGTATTTT.

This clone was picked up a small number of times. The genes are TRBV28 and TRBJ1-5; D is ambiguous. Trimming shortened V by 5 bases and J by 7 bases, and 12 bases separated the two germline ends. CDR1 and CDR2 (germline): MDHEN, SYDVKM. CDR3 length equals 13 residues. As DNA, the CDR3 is TGTGCCAGCAGTCTCGAGCTGAGGCAGCCCCAGCATTTT. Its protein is CASSLELRQPQHF.